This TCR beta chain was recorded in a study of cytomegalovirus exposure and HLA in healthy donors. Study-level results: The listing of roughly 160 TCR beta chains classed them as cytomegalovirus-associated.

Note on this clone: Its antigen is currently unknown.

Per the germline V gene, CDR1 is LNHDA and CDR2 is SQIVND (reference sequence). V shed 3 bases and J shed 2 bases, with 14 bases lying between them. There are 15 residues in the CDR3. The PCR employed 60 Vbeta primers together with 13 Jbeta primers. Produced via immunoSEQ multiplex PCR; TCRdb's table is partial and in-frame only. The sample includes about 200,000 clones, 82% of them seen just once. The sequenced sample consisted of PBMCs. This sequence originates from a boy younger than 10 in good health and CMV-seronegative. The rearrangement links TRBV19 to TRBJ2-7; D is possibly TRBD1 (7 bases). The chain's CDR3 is CASSMGPGGTYEQYF. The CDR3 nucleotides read TGTGCCAGTAGTATGGGGCCAGGGGGGACCTACGAGCAGTACTTC.